This record concerns one T cell receptor beta chain sequence. This sample was included in a study of blood T cell repertoires in COVID-19. Study-level information: Researchers got acute and convalescent COVID-19 samples from the United States, Italy and Spain. PBMCs, B-cell-depleted T cells, or T cells provided the cDNA or gDNA that made up the material.

Losses at the gene ends were 5 bases for V and 5 bases for J; bases not matched to a gene: 5. The CDR3 is 14 amino acids. Germline V gene data show CDR1 as MDHEN and CDR2 as SYDVKM. Per the original data handling: Estimation of nucleated cell counts was performed using reference gene primer amplification. The data were produced by immunoSEQ multiplex PCR, yet TCRdb's version contains in-frame clones alone and is incomplete. The V and J calls and clone size were taken over from that table, and D and trimming were inferred from the DNA. The repertoire consists of around 100,000 clones, with less than 90% occurring once and the leading ten covering roughly 6.2%.

The gene calls are TRBV28 and TRBJ2-1; TRBD1 agrees at 8 bases. This clonotype originated in a human donor in a cohort sampled during active COVID-19. What was sequenced was peripheral blood. The CDR3 here is CASSTLTGDNEQFF. CDR3 nucleotide sequence: TGTGCCAGCAGTACCCTGACAGGGGACAATGAGCAGTTCTTC.